This T cell receptor (beta chain) was identified during a study of HIV-infected patients and healthy controls. Study conclusions and caveats: In healthy controls, MAIT alpha CDR3s were common; in HIV+ repertoires, severely depleted. A major limitation was that merely sixteen HIV-infected individuals were processed.

cDNA was made from 500 ng RNA using alpha and beta constant primers. Using multiplexing indices, alpha and beta chain libraries were generated apart by chain-specific third strand synthesis. An approximately 23-cycle PCR with P5s and P7 primers followed a short adapter-adding first PCR. In TCRdb, the 5' RACE reads were re-called with MiXCR into one record per CDR3 protein. The repertoire holds about 10,000 distinct CDR3 sequences, over 9.5% seen once, with about 17% in the top ten. This clonotype was found many times. Antigen specificity is unknown. Whole blood was used without fractionation, so all unsorted peripheral T cells were included. CDR1 SGHAT and CDR2 FQNNGV come from the germline V gene. V dropped 0 bases and J dropped 4 bases, with 11 bases sitting between them. The CDR3 has 15 amino acids.

The sequence was obtained from an adult with HIV infection. The sample was blood, taken before antiretroviral therapy. This chain uses TRBV11-2 with TRBJ2-3, with D unresolved. For the CDR3, the DNA is TGTGCCAGCAGCTTAGATACGGCCTTCGCAGATACGCAGTATTTT. Translating it yields CASSLDTAFADTQYF.